The rows below give T cell receptor beta chains drawn from one sample of a study of identical twins. Each CDR3 protein is one row after TCRdb ran MiXCR on the 5' RACE reads. The sample records around 100,000 distinct CDR3 sequences, roughly 6% being singletons. Source material: memory T cells sorted from blood. The receptors shown here come from a woman in her forties or fifties in good health. CDR3s include the opening cysteine and the closing phenylalanine or tryptophan. The D gene is left open where the match is weak. Some rows have no size entry. The others give once, few or many, or a class for an expanded clone.

>TRBV7-8|TRBD1|many|TRBJ1-5
CASSSDRGNQPQHF
TGTGCCAGCAGCTCGGACAGGGGGAATCAGCCCCAGCATTTT
>TRBV19|.|few|TRBJ1-5
CASSFRDKNQPQHF
TGTGCCAGTAGTTTCCGGGACAAGAATCAGCCCCAGCATTTT
>TRBV11-3|.|.|TRBJ2-1
CASSPHGREGLHNEQFF
TGTGCCAGCAGCCCCCACGGGAGAGAGGGTTTACACAATGAGCAGTTCTTC
>TRBV5-1|TRBD1|few|TRBJ2-5
CASSGGQNQETQYF
TGCGCCAGCAGCGGGGGACAGAACCAAGAGACCCAGTACTTC
>TRBV12-3/TRBV12-4|TRBD2|few|TRBJ2-3
CASSLTSGMGTDTQYF
TGTGCCAGCAGTTTGACTAGCGGGATGGGGACAGATACGCAGTATTTT
>TRBV6-6|.|many|TRBJ1-6
CASSKAGRTNSPLHF
TGTGCCAGCAGTAAAGCGGGGAGGACAAATTCACCCCTCCACTTT
>TRBV20-1|.|many|TRBJ2-1
CSARYKKSGYNEQFF
TGCAGTGCTAGATACAAGAAATCCGGCTACAATGAGCAGTTCTTC
>TRBV12-3/TRBV12-4|.|many|TRBJ2-7
CASTKGLGYEQYF
TGTGCCAGCACTAAGGGACTTGGATACGAGCAGTACTTC
>TRBV5-6|TRBD2|.|TRBJ2-3
CASSFSGRSTDTQYF
TGTGCCAGCAGTTTTAGCGGGAGGTCGACAGATACGCAGTATTTT
>TRBV24-1|.|many|TRBJ2-4
CATSESGGNIQYF
TGTGCCACCAGTGAGTCAGGAGGGAACATTCAGTACTTC